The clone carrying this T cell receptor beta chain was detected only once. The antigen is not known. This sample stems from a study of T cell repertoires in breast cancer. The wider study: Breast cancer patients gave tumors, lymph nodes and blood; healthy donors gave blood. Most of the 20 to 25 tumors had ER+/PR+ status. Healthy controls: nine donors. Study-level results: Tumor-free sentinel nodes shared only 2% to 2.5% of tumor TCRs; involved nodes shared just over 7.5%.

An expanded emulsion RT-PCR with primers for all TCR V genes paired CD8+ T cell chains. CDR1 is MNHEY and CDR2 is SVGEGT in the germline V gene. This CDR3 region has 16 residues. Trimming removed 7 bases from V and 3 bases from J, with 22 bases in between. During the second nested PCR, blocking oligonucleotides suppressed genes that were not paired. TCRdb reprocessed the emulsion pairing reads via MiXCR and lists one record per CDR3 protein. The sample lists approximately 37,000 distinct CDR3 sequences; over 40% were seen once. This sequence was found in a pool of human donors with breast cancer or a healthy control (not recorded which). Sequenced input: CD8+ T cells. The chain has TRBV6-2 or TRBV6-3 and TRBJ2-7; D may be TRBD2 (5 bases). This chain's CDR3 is CASNAGTRTRSYEQYF. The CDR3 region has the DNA TGTGCCAGCAATGCAGGTACTCGGACTCGAAGCTACGAGCAGTACTTC.